This is a list of T cell receptor beta chains from one sample in a study of blood T cell repertoires in COVID-19. This table comes from immunoSEQ multiplex PCR, and its TCRdb copy is limited to in-frame clones, with some not included. The sample holds 350,000 to 550,000 clones; roughly 90% are singletons and the top ten take around 4.4%. What was sequenced was peripheral blood. The receptors were gathered from a woman aged 25 to 39 with acute or convalescent COVID-19. Both conserved end residues are part of each CDR3. The order of the fields is CDR3 length, clone size, V gene, D gene, J gene, CDR3 DNA, CDR3 protein. D genes are given only for firm matches. Part of the rows lack a size; the others show once, few, many or a class for expanded clones.

21	NA	TRBV19	TRBD2	TRBJ2-7	TGTGCCAGTAGTATAAGTGGTGACAGGCCATCTAGCGGGGGGCCCCTGGGGGAGCAGTACTTC	CASSISGDRPSSGGPLGEQYF
15	NA	TRBV9	NA	TRBJ1-6	TGTGCCAGCAGCGTCGGGGGACTGGATAATTCACCCCTCCACTTT	CASSVGGLDNSPLHF
16	NA	TRBV28	TRBD2	TRBJ2-1	TGTGCCAGCAGTCCTGACCTAGCGGGGGAGTACAATGAGCAGTTCTTC	CASSPDLAGEYNEQFF
15	NA	TRBV19	TRBD1	TRBJ1-1	TGTGCCAGTAGAGCAGGTGACAGGGGGTACACTGAAGCTTTCTTT	CASRAGDRGYTEAFF
12	NA	TRBV2	NA	TRBJ2-2	TGTGCCAGCAACGGGGATGCCGGGGAGCTGTTTTTT	CASNGDAGELFF
12	NA	TRBV7-9	NA	TRBJ1-1	TGTGCCAGCAGCTTAGCGAGCACTGAAGCTTTCTTT	CASSLASTEAFF
15	NA	TRBV3-1/TRBV3-2	TRBD2	TRBJ2-3	TGTGCCAGCAGTCAAAGCGGGGCCACCACAGATACGCAGTATTTT	CASSQSGATTDTQYF
11	NA	TRBV6-5	TRBD1	TRBJ2-5	TGTGCCACGACAGGGTTGGAGACCCAGTACTTC	CATTGLETQYF
18	NA	TRBV4-1	TRBD1	TRBJ1-2	TGCGCCAGCAGCCCCCGTATCGCGGGGACAGGAGCATTCTATGGCTACACCTTC	CASSPRIAGTGAFYGYTF
16	NA	TRBV6-2/TRBV6-3	TRBD2	TRBJ2-5	TGTGCCAGCAGTTCGACTCTAGCGGGGGGCGGGGAGACCCGGTACTTC	CASSSTLAGGGETRYF
14	NA	TRBV27	NA	TRBJ2-1	TGTGCCAGCAGTTTCGTGCAGGGTGTCAATGAGCAGTTCTTC	CASSFVQGVNEQFF
12	NA	TRBV24-1	NA	TRBJ1-1	TGTGCCACCAGTGAGGGGGCCACTGAAGCTTTCTTT	CATSEGATEAFF
15	NA	TRBV6-6	TRBD1	TRBJ1-1	TGTGCCAGCACCAAAGACAGGGCGATGGACACTGAAGCTTTCTTT	CASTKDRAMDTEAFF
12	NA	TRBV7-6	NA	TRBJ2-5	TGTGCCAGCAGCTTCCTCAGGGAGACCCAGTACTTC	CASSFLRETQYF
14	NA	TRBV9	TRBD1	TRBJ2-7	TGTGCCAGCAGCGTAGGGACAGGGTACTACGAGCAGTACTTC	CASSVGTGYYEQYF
14	NA	TRBV7-9	NA	TRBJ1-1	TGTGCCAGCAGCAGCTCCCTGATGAACACTGAAGCTTTCTTT	CASSSSLMNTEAFF
15	NA	TRBV5-1	NA	TRBJ2-7	TGCGCCAGCAGCGTCGGGATCGATTGGGATTACGAGCAGTACTTC	CASSVGIDWDYEQYF
14	NA	TRBV18	NA	TRBJ2-7	TGTGCCAGCTCACCCTCGGTGGTAGTCTACGAGCAGTACTTC	CASSPSVVVYEQYF
14	few	TRBV2	NA	TRBJ1-2	TGTGCCAGCAGTGAGGCAGGGGACCTCTATGGCTACACCTTC	CASSEAGDLYGYTF
18	once	TRBV9	TRBD2	TRBJ2-1	TGTGCCAGCAGCGTAGGAATAGTAAAGCGGGGGGCCTACAATGAGCAGTTCTTC	CASSVGIVKRGAYNEQFF
13	NA	TRBV11-2	NA	TRBJ2-7	TGTGCCAGCAGCCCACCAACCAGCTACGAGCAGTACTTC	CASSPPTSYEQYF
16	NA	TRBV5-8	TRBD2	TRBJ2-1	TGTGCCAGCAGCTTGACGGGGGGGGCTACGTACAATGAGCAGTTCTTC	CASSLTGGATYNEQFF
13	few	TRBV4-1	NA	TRBJ2-5	TGCGCCAGCAGCCAATGGCAGGGGGAGACCCAGTACTTC	CASSQWQGETQYF